Sequencing of this TCR beta chain was carried out in a study of T cell repertoires in cytomegalovirus infection. The V gene lost 2 bases and the J gene lost 5 bases, with 10 bases spanning the gap. CDR3 length: 14 amino acids. In germline, CDR1 is KGHDR, CDR2 SFDVKD. Only a few counts were recorded for this clonotype. The target antigen is unknown. In TCRdb, the reads were re-called with MiXCR into one record per CDR3 protein. The table shows roughly 920,000 distinct CDR3 sequences, with 31% occurring only once. The clonotype comes from a human donor in good health (CMV status not recorded). Some clones in this sample may be carry-over from other donors' samples. The starting material was cultured CD8+ T cells from PBMCs, obtained from culture after CMV antigen stimulation. The chain employs TRBV24-1 and TRBJ2-3; D call uncertain. The CDR3 region has the DNA TGTGCCACCAGTGATTCATGGGGTAGAGATACGCAGTATTTT. This gives the protein CATSDSWGRDTQYF.